Below, 30 T cell receptor beta chains from the same sample are listed, as sequenced in a study of shared clonotypes between healthy human individuals. The assay was immunoSEQ multiplex PCR, and TCRdb's table has in-frame clones only and misses some. The sample lists fewer than 3 million clones, 80% to 95% occurring once. Sample: naive CD4+ T cells from PBMCs. The subset: CD45RA+ positively selected. Receptors originate from a man aged 18 to 30 in good health. Some clones in this sample may be carry-over from other donors' samples.

This sequence joins TRBV5-1 and TRBJ2-2; 7 bases line up with TRBD1. V dropped 2 bases and J dropped 6; count of bases not matched to a gene: 7. Germline lookup yields CDR1 SGHRS and CDR2 YFSETQ. The CDR3 is 15 residues long. CDR3 loop: CASSLGGWGSGELFF. The CDR3 nucleotides read TGCGCCAGCAGCTTAGGGGGCTGGGGTTCCGGGGAGCTGTTTTTT.

This clone was seen a single time. This chain joins TRBV30 and TRBJ1-3; D is uncertain. CDR3 size: 22 residues. Between the trimmed V and J ends, which lost 0 bases and 0 bases, there was a span of 30 bases. Per germline, CDR1 GTSNPN and CDR2 SVGIG (reference sequence). This CDR3 is CAWSVLRSWSTTFPSSGNTIYF. CDR3 nucleotide sequence: TGTGCCTGGAGTGTACTTAGGTCCTGGTCCACAACCTTCCCTAGCTCTGGAAACACCATATATTTT.

This clone was seen more than once but under ten times. V and J are TRBV30 and TRBJ1-1, with a possible D match to TRBD1 (5 bases). This CDR3 contains 13 residues. Between the trimmed V and J ends, which lost 4 bases and 3 bases, there was a span of 12 bases. Germline CDR1 and CDR2: GTSNPN and SVGIG (reference sequence). Here the CDR3 DNA reads TGTGCCTGGACCGGGATGGGGGACACTGAAGCTTTCTTT. Amino acid sequence: CAWTGMGDTEAFF. The entire variable domain, with the rest obtained from reference TRBV30 and TRBJ1-1, is as follows: SQTIHQWPATLVQPVGSPLSLECTVEGTSNPNLYWYRQAAGRGLQLLFYSVGIGQISSEVPQNLSASRPQDRQFILSSKKLLLSDSGFYLCAWTGMGDTEAFFGQGTRLTVV.

In DNA form, the CDR3 reads TGCGCCAGCAGCGCCCGGGACAGGGATTGGGACGAGCAGTACTTC. This translates into CASSARDRDWDEQYF. This chain uses TRBV5-1 with TRBJ2-7, with TRBD1 matching 9 bases. The CDR3 consists of 15 residues. V lost 4 bases, J lost 5 bases, and 10 bases stayed unmatched. Per germline, CDR1 SGHRS and CDR2 YFSETQ.

V usage is TRBV27 and J usage is TRBJ2-4; D unclear. V was pared by 7 bases and J by 9 bases, with 22 bases between. CDR1 is MNHEY and CDR2 is SMNVEV in the germline V gene (reference sequence). The CDR3 runs 15 residues. The CDR3 here is CASTHQIGPMRIQYF. CDR3 in DNA: TGTGCCAGCACCCACCAGATCGGCCCGATGCGCATTCAGTACTTC.

The genes are TRBV7-2 and TRBJ2-5; D gene unclear. The DNA matches TRBJ2-7 better at its end, which makes the J call doubtful. Germline V gene sequence: CDR1 SGHTA, CDR2 FQGNSA. CDR3 length: 13 residues. This CDR3 reads CASSFSAPYEQYF. The CDR3 DNA follows: TGTGCCAGCAGCTTCTCGGCCCCCTACGAGCAGTACTTC.

This sequence joins TRBV29-1 and TRBJ1-2; 7 bases are a match to TRBD1. Trimming at V came to 6 bases and at J to 4 bases, leaving 8 bases not matched to a gene. This CDR3 is 13 amino acids long. Germline V lookup: CDR1 SQVTM, CDR2 ANQGSEA. CDR3 region: CSVGDSKVYGYTF. The CDR3 DNA reads TGCAGCGTAGGGGACAGTAAAGTCTATGGCTACACCTTC.

CDR3 nucleotides: TGTGCCAGCACCGGGAACACTGAAGCTTTCTTT. Protein sequence: CASTGNTEAFF. The chain uses TRBV7-2 and TRBJ1-1, with D uncertain. Germline V lookup: CDR1 SGHTA, CDR2 FQGNSA. The CDR3 sequence is 11 residues long. V was cut by 7 bases and J by 1 base, with 4 bases left in between.

This clone was picked up one time. The V gene is TRBV27, the J gene TRBJ1-1; 7 bases are a match to TRBD1. The ends lost 5 bases at V and 3 bases at J; junction bases unmatched: 9. This CDR3 spans 15 amino acids. Per germline, CDR1 MNHEY and CDR2 SMNVEV (reference sequence). Here the CDR3 DNA reads TGTGCCAGCAGTCGCCGACAGGGTGGGGACACTGAAGCTTTCTTT. Translated: CASSRRQGGDTEAFF.

The chain employs TRBV7-6 and TRBJ2-3, with unresolved D. The germline V and J ends were trimmed by 5 bases and 3 bases, with 6 bases remaining between them. In germline, CDR1 is SGHVS, CDR2 FNYEAQ. The CDR3 is 12 amino acids. Here the CDR3 reads CASSPTTDTQYF. The DNA of the CDR3 is TGTGCCAGCAGCCCGACTACAGATACGCAGTATTTT.

Only one count was recorded for this clone. The genes are TRBV5-4 and TRBJ2-3, with 7 positions matching TRBD1. The CDR3 runs 15 residues. Unmatched junction bases numbered 14, after V lost 7 bases and J lost 6 bases. Per germline, CDR1 SGHNT and CDR2 YYREEE (reference sequence). CDR3 sequence (DNA): TGTGCCAGCGGTTCGAGGGACAGAAGTAGGGATACGCAGTATTTT. Encoded protein: CASGSRDRSRDTQYF. Complete variable domain (other parts from reference TRBV5-4 and TRBJ2-3): ETGVTQSPTHLIKTRGQQVTLRCSSQSGHNTVSWYQQALGQGPQFIFQYYREEENGRGNFPPRFSGLQFPNYSSELNVNALELDDSALYLCASGSRDRSRDTQYFGPGTRLTVL.

The V call is TRBV28, the J call TRBJ2-2, with 7 bases that match TRBD2. The CDR3 extends over 16 amino acids. The J segment lost 6 bases and the V segment lost 1 base, leaving 8 bases of the junction unmatched. CDR1 MDHEN and CDR2 SYDVKM come from the germline V gene. CDR3 bases: TGTGCCAGCAGTTTATTGGGCGGGAGAGCCCCCGGGGAGCTGTTTTTT. Its protein product is CASSLLGGRAPGELFF.

The V gene is TRBV30, the J gene TRBJ1-3; D ambiguous. CDR1 and CDR2 from the germline V gene are GTSNPN and SVGIG (reference sequence). V was clipped by 1 base and J by 0 bases, with 10 bases between them. CDR3 size: 15 residues. The CDR3 DNA sequence: TGTGCCTGGAGTGCAGGACTCACCTCTGGAAACACCATATATTTT. It is translated as CAWSAGLTSGNTIYF.

CDR3 loop: CASSLGGTGETQSYEQYF. DNA of the CDR3: TGCGCCAGCAGCTTGGGAGGGACAGGGGAAACGCAGTCCTACGAGCAGTACTTC. The V and J genes are TRBV5-1 and TRBJ2-7; the match to TRBD1 covers 10 bases. This CDR3 has 18 residues. Germline values: CDR1 SGHRS, CDR2 YFSETQ. V lost 0 bases and J lost 1; bases outside the gene matches: 10.

The V call is TRBV7-9, the J call TRBJ2-3; D may be TRBD2 (7 bases). The CDR3 is made up of 15 amino acids. Germline V gene sequence: CDR1 SEHNR, CDR2 FQNEAQ (reference sequence). V was cut by 3 bases and J by 2 bases, with 12 bases left in between. CDR3 amino acids: CASSLAGGPTDTQYF. CDR3 DNA: TGTGCCAGCAGCTTGGCCGGGGGGCCCACAGATACGCAGTATTTT.

This chain uses TRBV14 with TRBJ2-2, with 9 positions matching TRBD1. V shed 2 bases and J 3 bases; nucleotides not matched to a gene: 7. The CDR3 extends over 17 amino acids. The germline CDR1 and CDR2 sequences are SGHDN and FVKESK. The CDR3 is CASSQKWGTGYTGELFF. The DNA of the CDR3 is TGTGCCAGCAGCCAAAAATGGGGGACAGGGTACACCGGGGAGCTGTTTTTT. Based on the CDR3 plus reference TRBV14 and TRBJ2-2, the full variable domain is EAGVTQFPSHSVIEKGQTVTLRCDPISGHDNLYWYRRVMGKEIKFLLHFVKESKQDESGMPNNRFLAERTGGTYSTLKVQPAELEDSGVYFCASSQKWGTGYTGELFFGEGSRLTVL.

The rearrangement joins TRBV7-9 to TRBJ2-5; D gene unclear. With 2 bases removed from V and 4 bases from J, the gap between germline ends came to 14 bases. Germline CDR1 reads SEHNR; CDR2 reads FQNEAQ (reference sequence). The CDR3 is 15 amino acids. The DNA for the CDR3 is TGTGCCAGCAGCTTAAGTCGAAGTTCCGGAGAGACCCAGTACTTC. Translation: CASSLSRSSGETQYF.

CDR3 sequence: CASRRGPSGTGWAKLFF. The DNA for the CDR3 is TGTGCCAGCAGACGGGGGCCCTCCGGGACAGGGTGGGCAAAACTGTTTTTT. The gene calls are TRBV28 and TRBJ1-4, with 9 positions matching TRBD1. Germline V gene lookup returns CDR1 MDHEN and CDR2 SYDVKM. The CDR3 is 17 amino acids. With V trimmed by 6 bases and J by 10 bases, 18 bases remained unmatched.

The CDR3: CAISDLRDRVYEQYF. In DNA, the CDR3 is TGTGCCATCAGTGATCTCCGGGACAGGGTTTACGAGCAGTACTTC. V and J are TRBV10-3 and TRBJ2-7, with TRBD1 matching over 9 bases. With 3 bases clipped from V and 4 bases from J, the junction kept 7 bases outside the gene matches. This CDR3 has 15 residues. CDR1 and CDR2 from the germline V gene are ENHRY and SYGVKD.

This chain connects TRBV28 to TRBJ1-2; the D gene is possibly TRBD1 (5 bases). The CDR3 loop spans 17 amino acids. The germline V gene encodes CDR1 MDHEN and CDR2 SYDVKM. Trimming stripped 2 bases from V and 8 bases from J, with 24 bases between. The CDR3 spells CASSLGALGFAGWGYTF. DNA of the CDR3: TGTGCCAGCAGTTTAGGGGCGTTAGGATTTGCAGGGTGGGGCTACACCTTC.

For the CDR3, the DNA is TGTGCCAGCAGTTTCCCCGGACAGGCTATTACCTACGAGCAGTACTTC. This codes for CASSFPGQAITYEQYF. The V call is TRBV28, the J call TRBJ2-7; 7 positions match TRBD1. J lost 2 bases, V lost 3 bases, and 10 bases had no gene match. This CDR3 has 16 residues. Looked up from germline, CDR1 is MDHEN and CDR2 is SYDVKM.

V usage is TRBV29-1 and J usage is TRBJ1-1, with TRBD1 as a possible D gene (5 bases). This CDR3 is built from 14 residues. Germline assignment: CDR1 SQVTM and CDR2 ANQGSEA. The V end was cut by 5 bases, the J end by 0 bases, with 13 bases between. The CDR3 sequence: CSVRPGTLNTEAFF. The CDR3, as DNA: TGCAGCGTTCGTCCCGGGACCCTGAACACTGAAGCTTTCTTT.

The chain employs TRBV10-3 and TRBJ2-2; TRBD2 is a possible D gene (6 bases). Deletions cut 4 bases from V and 8 bases from J, with 17 bases between. This CDR3 is built from 15 residues. CDR1 is ENHRY and CDR2 is SYGVKD in the germline V gene. The CDR3 DNA reads TGTGCCATCAGTGGGGACTGGACCAGAGGAGGGGAGCTGTTTTTT. It codes for CAISGDWTRGGELFF.

This rearrangement joins TRBV7-9 to TRBJ2-1, with 9 bases aligning to TRBD2. Germline trimming cut 1 base from V and 0 bases from J; bases unmatched to any gene: 7. CDR1 SEHNR and CDR2 FQNEAQ come from the germline V gene (reference sequence). This CDR3 is built from 18 residues. In nucleotides, the CDR3 is TGTGCCAGCAGCTTAGGGGGCGGGAGGGGAGGCTCCTACAATGAGCAGTTCTTC. Its translation: CASSLGGGRGGSYNEQFF.

Note on this clone: Other DNA sequences of this sample code for an identical CDR3. The genes are TRBV5-1 and TRBJ2-1, with 7 bases matching TRBD2. The CDR3 consists of 14 residues. Germline V gene sequence: CDR1 SGHRS, CDR2 YFSETQ. The trim removed 0 bases at V and 4 bases at J, leaving 1 base unmatched. The CDR3 reads CASSLASGYNEQFF. CDR3 DNA: TGCGCCAGCAGCTTGGCTAGCGGATACAATGAGCAGTTCTTC.

This clone showed up just a few times. The chain joins TRBV6-5 to TRBJ1-5; D not certain. The CDR3 covers 15 residues. V lost 6 bases and J 0 bases, leaving 12 bases between the germline ends. Germline loops: CDR1 MNHEY, CDR2 SVGAGI. The CDR3 DNA is TGTGCCAGCAGGCGAGAGCCCCATAGCAATCAGCCCCAGCATTTT. It specifies CASRREPHSNQPQHF.

This sequence joins TRBV18 and TRBJ2-5, with 7 bases aligning to TRBD2. The germline CDR1 and CDR2 sequences are KGHSH and LQKENI. The CDR3 length is 14 residues. Trimming at V came to 2 bases and at J to 6 bases, leaving 6 bases not matched to a gene. The CDR3 reads CASSPAGGGKTQYF. The CDR3 DNA sequence: TGTGCCAGCTCACCAGCTGGGGGAGGGAAGACCCAGTACTTC.

The chain carries TRBV5-5 and TRBJ2-1; 8 bases are a match to TRBD2. Unmatched junction bases numbered 16, after V lost 4 bases and J lost 4 bases. The CDR3 spans 18 residues. The V gene's germline CDR1 is SGHKS and CDR2 YYEKEE (reference sequence). CDR3 DNA: TGTGCCAGCAGCCCCGCCCTAATCGGGAGGGAACCGTACAATGAGCAGTTCTTC. It specifies CASSPALIGREPYNEQFF. The entire variable domain, with the rest obtained from reference TRBV5-5 and TRBJ2-1, is as follows: DAGVTQSPTHLIKTRGQQVTLRCSPISGHKSVSWYQQVLGQGPQFIFQYYEKEERGRGNFPDRFSARQFPNYSSELNVNALLLGDSALYLCASSPALIGREPYNEQFFGPGTRLTVL.

The gene calls are TRBV7-2 and TRBJ2-7; D call uncertain. Deletions cut 1 base from V and 6 bases from J, with 7 bases between. The CDR3 length is 12 residues. Looked up from germline, CDR1 is SGHTA and CDR2 is FQGNSA. The CDR3 sequence is CASSLVQREQYF. CDR3 bases: TGTGCCAGCAGCTTAGTGCAGCGCGAGCAGTACTTC.

This clone was counted a single time. This rearrangement joins TRBV6-1 to TRBJ1-4; possible D gene TRBD1, 5 bases. Germline V lookup: CDR1 MNHNS, CDR2 SASEGT. Deletions cut 9 bases from V and 7 bases from J, with 15 bases between. CDR3 length: 13 residues. As DNA, the CDR3 is TGTGCCAGTACGGGGCAATTTGGTGAAAAACTGTTTTTT. Its translation is CASTGQFGEKLFF.